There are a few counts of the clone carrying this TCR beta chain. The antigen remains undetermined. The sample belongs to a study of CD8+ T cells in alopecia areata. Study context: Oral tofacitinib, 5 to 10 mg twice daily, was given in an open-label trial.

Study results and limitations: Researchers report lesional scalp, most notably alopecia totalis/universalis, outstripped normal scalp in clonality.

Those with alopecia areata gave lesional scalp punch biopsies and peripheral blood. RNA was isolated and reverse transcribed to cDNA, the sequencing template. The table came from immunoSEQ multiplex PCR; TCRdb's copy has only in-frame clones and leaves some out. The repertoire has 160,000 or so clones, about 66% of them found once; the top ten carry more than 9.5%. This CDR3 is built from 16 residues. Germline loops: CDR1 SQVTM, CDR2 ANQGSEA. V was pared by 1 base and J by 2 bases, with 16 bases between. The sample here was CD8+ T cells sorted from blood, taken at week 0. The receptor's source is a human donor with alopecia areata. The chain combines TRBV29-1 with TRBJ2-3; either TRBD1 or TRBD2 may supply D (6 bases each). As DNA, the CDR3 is TGCAGCGTTGAAGGGAAAGGGTCGGGGGCCACAGATACGCAGTATTTT. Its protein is CSVEGKGSGATDTQYF.